This note documents a single T cell receptor beta chain sequence. Its matching antigen is unknown. The data originate from a study of vaccination effects on CD4 cells after COVID-19. Overall study findings and caveats: Marked clonal contraction of both clone types appeared late after vaccination.

Libraries were prepared by immunoSEQ multiplex PCR; TCRdb keeps only in-frame clonotypes and omits some of them. The sample yields about 53,000 clones, about three quarters seen once. Looked up from germline, CDR1 is KGHDR and CDR2 is SFDVKD. Trimming stripped 0 bases from V and 10 bases from J, with 9 bases between. CDR3 length equals 13 residues. Scientists isolated CD4+ T cells after a roughly 10-day culture period ended. The sample was CD4+ T cells from PBMCs cultured without peptide, taken before COVID-19 vaccination. The chain employs TRBV24-1 and TRBJ2-1; D is uncertain. This sequence originates from a human donor who received a COVID-19 vaccine. The CDR3 coding sequence is TGTGCCACCAGTGATTTGATGGGTCGGGAGCAGTTCTTC. It specifies CATSDLMGREQFF.